This T cell receptor (beta chain) was sequenced in a study of shared clonotypes between healthy human individuals. Assay: immunoSEQ multiplex PCR; the TCRdb copy retains only in-frame clones and omits some. The sample holds about 1 million clones, more than 60% seen once. This TCR came from a young man in good health. Sequencing was performed on memory CD4+ T cells sorted from blood. Subset denoted: CD45RA-negative fraction.

CDR3 nucleotides: TGTGCCAGCAGTCCCCAGACAGGACAAAATGAAAAACTGTTTTTT. Its translation: CASSPQTGQNEKLFF. This chain uses TRBV6-1 with TRBJ1-4; D may be TRBD1 (6 bases). Trimming shortened V by 5 bases and J by 5 bases, and 15 bases separated the two germline ends. Germline values: CDR1 MNHNS, CDR2 SASEGT. The CDR3 sequence is 15 residues long.